The 26 T cell receptor beta chains presented below share a single source sample, sequenced in a study of siplizumab effects on memory and regulatory T cells. Some clones are missing from TCRdb's copy, which holds only in-frame ones; the method was immunoSEQ multiplex PCR. This sample has 50,000 to 55,000 clones, with 95% to 97% found just once. The sample comprised naive CD4+ T cells sorted from blood. The receptors derive from a human donor in good health.

This clone is a singleton in its sample. CDR3: CASSLEQGTLYF. The CDR3 region has the DNA TGTGCCAGCAGCTTAGAACAGGGCACCTTGTACTTC. The J gene is TRBJ2-7, the V gene TRBV7-2; possibly TRBD1 for D (6 bases). V dropped 1 base and J dropped 12 bases, with 13 bases sitting between them. The CDR3 is 12 amino acids. CDR1 is SGHTA and CDR2 is FQGNSA in the germline V gene.

This chain links TRBV4-1 with TRBJ2-5; weak D call: TRBD1 (5 bases). V gave up 0 bases and J gave up 1 base, with 9 bases separating them. In germline, CDR1 is MGHRA, CDR2 YSYEKL. The CDR3 loop spans 15 amino acids. The CDR3 bases are TGCGCCAGCAGCCAAGACAGGGTACCCCAAGAGACCCAGTACTTC. Amino acid sequence: CASSQDRVPQETQYF.

The V and J genes are TRBV7-2 and TRBJ2-3; a possible D gene is TRBD1 (6 bases). The germline V and J ends were trimmed by 2 bases and 6 bases, with 9 bases remaining between them. This CDR3 is 13 amino acids long. Germline V gene data show CDR1 as SGHTA and CDR2 as FQGNSA. CDR3 nucleotide sequence: TGTGCCAGCAGCTTACAGGGGTCCGATACGCAGTATTTT. The encoded protein is CASSLQGSDTQYF.

This CDR3 is CASRPASNEKLFF. The DNA for the CDR3 is TGTGCCAGCAGGCCAGCAAGTAATGAAAAACTGTTTTTT. The chain has TRBV7-9 and TRBJ1-4; D unresolved. Germline values: CDR1 SEHNR, CDR2 FQNEAQ (reference sequence). The CDR3 length is 13 residues. Trimming took off 6 bases at V and 4 bases at J, with 9 bases between the two ends.

This chain joins TRBV30 and TRBJ1-2; D is unclear. There are 12 residues in the CDR3. Germline V gene data show CDR1 as GTSNPN and CDR2 as SVGIG (reference sequence). Deletions cut 4 bases from V and 4 bases from J, with 10 bases between. CDR3 sequence reads: CAWTLSPYGYTF. In DNA form, the CDR3 reads TGTGCCTGGACGCTCTCCCCCTATGGCTACACCTTC.

This sequence joins TRBV18 and TRBJ1-5; D is unclear. Trimming cost V 4 bases and J 0 bases, with 7 bases left between them. Germline lookup yields CDR1 KGHSH and CDR2 LQKENI. The CDR3 has 14 residues. In nucleotides, the CDR3 is TGTGCCAGCTCACGCCAGGATAGCAATCAGCCCCAGCATTTT. It is translated as CASSRQDSNQPQHF.

This clone was detected once. The chain carries TRBV18 and TRBJ1-1, with D possibly TRBD1 on 5 matching bases. The CDR3 is 13 residues long. The V gene lost 6 bases and the J gene lost 3 bases, with 11 bases spanning the gap. The germline CDR1 and CDR2 sequences are KGHSH and LQKENI. The CDR3 region has the DNA TGTGCCAGCTCGGGGAGCAGGGACACTGAAGCTTTCTTT. Amino acid sequence: CASSGSRDTEAFF.

For this clone: This same CDR3 is encoded by further DNA sequences in the sample. V usage is TRBV6-6 and J usage is TRBJ2-2, with D possibly matching TRBD1 (5 bases). Germline V gene sequence: CDR1 MNHNY, CDR2 SVGAGI (reference sequence). Trimming took off 5 bases at V and 4 bases at J, with 5 bases between the two ends. CDR3 length: 12 amino acids. This CDR3 is CASSRGTGELFF. CDR3 nucleotide sequence: TGTGCCAGCAGTAGGGGCACCGGGGAGCTGTTTTTT.

The chain links TRBV6-5 to TRBJ2-7; no clear D. Per the germline V gene, CDR1 is MNHEY and CDR2 is SVGAGI. V was pared by 4 bases and J by 0 bases, with 13 bases between. The CDR3 consists of 15 residues. CDR3 coding DNA: TGTGCCAGCAGTTTTGGACGGGTAAGCTCCTACGAGCAGTACTTC. It yields the protein CASSFGRVSSYEQYF.

The chain links TRBV5-8 to TRBJ1-1; 7 nucleotides align to TRBD1. V lost 0 bases to trimming and J lost 5 bases; unmatched junction nucleotides: 4. CDR1 and CDR2 (germline): SGHTS, YDEGEE. The CDR3 is 14 amino acids. CDR3 region: CASSLDRGGTEAFF. The CDR3 DNA reads as TGTGCCAGCAGCTTGGACAGGGGAGGAACTGAAGCTTTCTTT.

The chain combines TRBV29-1 with TRBJ2-7, with TRBD2 matching 7 bases. With V trimmed by 5 bases and J by 5 bases, 15 bases remained unmatched. Germline CDR1 SQVTM, CDR2 ANQGSEA. This CDR3 contains 15 residues. CDR3 DNA sequence: TGCAGCGTTAAAAGCCGCCCAGCGGGAATCCACGAGCAGTACTTC. Amino acids: CSVKSRPAGIHEQYF.

The V gene is TRBV11-3, the J gene TRBJ2-2; 7 positions agree with TRBD2. CDR1 and CDR2 (germline): SGHNT, YENEEA. J lost 7 bases, V lost 8 bases, and 13 bases had no gene match. The CDR3 length is 15 residues. The DNA for the CDR3 is TGTGCCAGCGGATCCTCGAAAGGGAGGGACGGGGAGCTGTTTTTT. It translates to CASGSSKGRDGELFF.

V and J are TRBV28 and TRBJ1-2; the match to TRBD1 covers 7 bases. The CDR3 sequence is 15 residues long. Germline CDR1 and CDR2: MDHEN and SYDVKM. V dropped 7 bases and J dropped 8; count of bases not matched to a gene: 16. CDR3 protein: CASNQPGKGARGYTF. The CDR3 coding sequence is TGTGCCAGCAACCAACCGGGAAAGGGGGCGCGGGGCTACACCTTC.

The chain joins TRBV6-5 to TRBJ2-1; 7 bases map to TRBD2. The CDR3 extends over 15 amino acids. V shed 2 bases and J 8 bases; nucleotides not matched to a gene: 9. Looked up from germline, CDR1 is MNHEY and CDR2 is SVGAGI. CDR3 sequence (DNA): TGTGCCAGCAGTTACGGCGGCGGGAGTTTCGATGAGCAGTTCTTC. Its translation is CASSYGGGSFDEQFF.

The chain carries TRBV4-2 and TRBJ2-7; TRBD1 matches 7 bases. This CDR3 is 18 amino acids long. J gave up 0 bases and V 0 bases, and 11 bases lay outside the gene matches. CDR1 is LGHNA and CDR2 is YNFKEQ in the germline V gene. The CDR3 here is CASSQDRGFSGFSYEQYF. CDR3 sequence (DNA): TGTGCCAGCAGCCAAGACAGGGGGTTTTCCGGCTTCTCCTACGAGCAGTACTTC.

The chain combines TRBV19 with TRBJ2-7; D may match TRBD1 or TRBD2 (5 bases each). CDR1 is LNHDA, CDR2 SQIVND, per germline (reference sequence). This CDR3 is built from 14 residues. V was trimmed by 5 bases and J by 5 bases, leaving 16 bases between them. The CDR3 spells CASSDPGTLHEQYF. The CDR3 coding sequence is TGTGCCAGTAGTGACCCTGGGACGTTACACGAGCAGTACTTC.

The rearrangement joins TRBV30 to TRBJ2-5; D uncertain. This CDR3 region has 11 residues. The ends were cut back, 7 bases at V and 4 bases at J, with 10 bases in the middle. CDR1 is GTSNPN, CDR2 SVGIG, per germline (reference sequence). The CDR3 nucleotides read TGTGCCTCTGGGCATGGAGAGACCCAGTACTTC. Its protein product is CASGHGETQYF.

V usage is TRBV9 and J usage is TRBJ2-1, with 10 bases fitting TRBD1. CDR3 length: 16 amino acids. CDR1 and CDR2 from the germline V gene are SGDLS and YYNGEE. After removal of 0 bases from V and 5 bases from J, the junction contained 5 bases not matched to a gene. CDR3 protein: CASSVVWTGGNNEQFF. CDR3 sequence (DNA): TGTGCCAGCAGCGTAGTCTGGACAGGGGGGAACAATGAGCAGTTCTTC. The full variable domain, its missing parts supplied by reference TRBV9 and TRBJ2-1, is DSGVTQTPKHLITATGQRVTLRCSPRSGDLSVYWYQQSLDQGLQFLIQYYNGEERAKGNILERFSAQQFPDLHSELNLSSLELGDSALYFCASSVVWTGGNNEQFFGPGTRLTVL.

The rearrangement links TRBV7-2 to TRBJ2-3; a possible D gene is TRBD2 (6 bases). The germline CDR1 and CDR2 sequences are SGHTA and FQGNSA. V was clipped by 1 base and J by 4 bases, with 12 bases between them. CDR3 length: 15 amino acids. The CDR3 bases are TGTGCCAGCAGCTTAGTGCCGGGAGTATCAGATACGCAGTATTTT. Encoded protein: CASSLVPGVSDTQYF. Variable domain in full (rest from reference TRBV7-2 and TRBJ2-3): GAGVSQSPSNKVTEKGKDVELRCDPISGHTALYWYRQSLGQGLEFLIYFQGNSAPDKSGLPSDRFSAERTGGSVSTLTIQRTQQEDSAVYLCASSLVPGVSDTQYFGPGTRLTVL.

The chain carries TRBV5-6 and TRBJ1-5, with a weak D call TRBD1 (5 bases). The germline V gene has CDR1 SGHDT and CDR2 YYEEEE. With 4 bases removed from V and 3 bases from J, the gap between germline ends came to 11 bases. The CDR3 covers 14 residues. CDR3 amino acids: CASSMGPLNQPQHF. CDR3 DNA: TGTGCCAGCAGCATGGGACCGCTCAATCAGCCCCAGCATTTT.

This sequence joins TRBV28 and TRBJ2-7; D gene unclear. Germline loops: CDR1 MDHEN, CDR2 SYDVKM. The CDR3 is 14 amino acids. Trimming shortened V by 5 bases and J by 0 bases, and 11 bases separated the two germline ends. DNA of the CDR3: TGTGCCAGCAGTCCCCCAGTCAGCTCCTACGAGCAGTACTTC. Its protein is CASSPPVSSYEQYF.

The V gene is TRBV10-3, the J gene TRBJ2-7; unclear D gene. Germline CDR1 ENHRY, CDR2 SYGVKD. This CDR3 spans 14 amino acids. Between the trimmed V and J ends, which lost 0 bases and 0 bases, there was a span of 6 bases. The CDR3 here is CAISESMSSYEQYF. The CDR3 DNA sequence: TGTGCCATCAGTGAGTCCATGAGCTCCTACGAGCAGTACTTC.

This clone was found once. The V call is TRBV2, the J call TRBJ1-3; TRBD1 might be the D (5 bases). Germline CDR1 is SNHLY and CDR2 is FYNNEI. This CDR3 has 16 amino acids. Trimming pared 1 base from V and 0 bases from J, leaving 10 bases between. CDR3 protein: CASSEDRFRSGNTIYF. The CDR3 DNA sequence: TGTGCCAGCAGTGAAGACAGGTTCCGCTCTGGAAACACCATATATTTT.

This chain joins TRBV5-4 and TRBJ2-5; a weak D match, TRBD2 (5 bases). V dropped 5 bases and J dropped 4 bases, with 15 bases sitting between them. Per germline, CDR1 SGHNT and CDR2 YYREEE (reference sequence). This CDR3 region has 14 residues. CDR3 sequence: CASSPSGSRETQYF. As DNA, the CDR3 is TGTGCCAGCAGTCCCAGCGGCTCAAGAGAGACCCAGTACTTC.

The chain uses TRBV18 and TRBJ1-1, with a tentative D call TRBD1 (5 bases). Germline V gives CDR1 KGHSH, CDR2 LQKENI. V lost 2 bases to trimming and J lost 0 bases, with 19 bases between them. There are 18 residues in the CDR3. The CDR3 region is CASSPRQSGTFMNTEAFF. In DNA, the CDR3 is TGTGCCAGCTCACCAAGACAGTCGGGAACGTTCATGAACACTGAAGCTTTCTTT.

The chain joins TRBV7-6 to TRBJ2-7; 13 positions agree with TRBD2. From germline, CDR1 is SGHVS and CDR2 FNYEAQ. CDR3 length equals 16 residues. V shed 4 bases and J 6 bases; nucleotides not matched to a gene: 9. CDR3: CASSSNGLAGEGEQYF. The CDR3 DNA follows: TGTGCCAGCAGCTCGAATGGACTAGCGGGAGAGGGCGAGCAGTACTTC.